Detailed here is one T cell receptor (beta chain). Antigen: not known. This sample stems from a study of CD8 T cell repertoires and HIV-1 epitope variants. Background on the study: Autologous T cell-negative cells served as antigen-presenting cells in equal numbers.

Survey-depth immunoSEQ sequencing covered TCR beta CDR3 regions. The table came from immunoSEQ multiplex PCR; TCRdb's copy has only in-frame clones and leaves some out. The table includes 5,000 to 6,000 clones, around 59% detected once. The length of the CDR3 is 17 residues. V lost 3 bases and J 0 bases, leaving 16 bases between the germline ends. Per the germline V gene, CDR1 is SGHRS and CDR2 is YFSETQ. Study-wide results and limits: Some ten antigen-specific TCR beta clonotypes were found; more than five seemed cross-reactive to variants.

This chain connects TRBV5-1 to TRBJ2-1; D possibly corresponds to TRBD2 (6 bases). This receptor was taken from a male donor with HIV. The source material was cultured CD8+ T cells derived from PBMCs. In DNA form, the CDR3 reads TGCGCCAGCAGCTCCACCCTCGGGGGACCCTCCTACAATGAGCAGTTCTTC. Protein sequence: CASSSTLGGPSYNEQFF.